The 20 T cell receptor beta chains presented below share a single source sample, sequenced in a study of cytomegalovirus exposure and HLA in healthy donors. Sequencing was performed with immunoSEQ multiplex PCR; in TCRdb, only in-frame clones are kept and a portion is missing. The sample holds 120,000 to 150,000 clones, roughly four fifths seen once. Sequencing was carried out using PBMCs. The source of these receptors is a woman younger than 45 in good health and CMV-seronegative.

DNA for the CDR3: TGTGCCAGTAGCAGGTTCTCTGGGGCCAACGTCCTGACTTTC. Its protein product is CASSRFSGANVLTF. The chain has TRBV19 and TRBJ2-6; D is unclear. Trimming removed 6 bases from V and 0 bases from J, with 6 bases in between. Germline V gene sequence: CDR1 LNHDA, CDR2 SQIVND (reference sequence). The CDR3 is made up of 14 amino acids.

The chain recombines TRBV28 with TRBJ1-1, with D unresolved. CDR3 length: 16 amino acids. Trimming left V 1 base short and J 4 bases short, with 16 bases between. Germline assignment: CDR1 MDHEN and CDR2 SYDVKM. The CDR3 protein is CASSLSGSYLRTEAFF. The CDR3 region has the DNA TGTGCCAGCAGTTTATCCGGGTCCTACTTACGCACTGAAGCTTTCTTT.

The chain employs TRBV10-2 and TRBJ2-3; TRBD1 matches 7 bases. The CDR3 covers 13 residues. Germline assignment: CDR1 WSHSY and CDR2 SAAADI. V was clipped by 6 bases and J by 3 bases; unmatched bases: 3. The CDR3 is CASRKQGTDTQYF. In DNA, the CDR3 is TGCGCCAGCAGGAAACAGGGGACAGATACGCAGTATTTT.

This clone has a handful of counts. CDR3 sequence reads: CASSLGSILGGELFF. In DNA, the CDR3 is TGTGCCAGCAGCTTAGGGTCTATACTAGGCGGGGAGCTGTTTTTT. The chain employs TRBV11-2 and TRBJ2-2, with D maybe TRBD2 (5 bases). The germline CDR1 and CDR2 sequences are SGHAT and FQNNGV. Trimming shortened V by 1 base and J by 7 bases, and 13 bases separated the two germline ends. The CDR3 covers 15 residues.

This clone appeared once. This chain links TRBV7-3 with TRBJ2-3, with D perhaps TRBD1 (6 bases). V was trimmed by 5 bases and J by 5 bases, leaving 14 bases between them. Per the germline V gene, CDR1 is SGHTA and CDR2 is FQGTGA. CDR3 size: 14 residues. The CDR3 DNA sequence: TGTGCCAGCAGCCCAGGGACATATCAAGATACGCAGTATTTT. It codes for CASSPGTYQDTQYF.

The chain joins TRBV6-1 to TRBJ1-5, with D perhaps TRBD1 (6 bases). The V end was cut by 4 bases, the J end by 2 bases, with 12 bases between. The CDR3 is made up of 15 amino acids. Germline V gene data show CDR1 as MNHNS and CDR2 as SASEGT. The CDR3, as DNA: TGTGCCAGCAGTGTTACAGGGATTGGCAATCAGCCCCAGCATTTT. Its protein is CASSVTGIGNQPQHF.

J is TRBJ2-3 and V is TRBV27; 7 nucleotides agree with TRBD2. Germline assignment: CDR1 MNHEY and CDR2 SMNVEV (reference sequence). J was trimmed by 0 bases and V by 6 bases; bases with no gene match: 12. This CDR3 region has 17 residues. The CDR3 loop is CASRPYLGTTSTDTQYF. DNA for the CDR3: TGTGCCAGCAGGCCTTATCTCGGGACTACCAGCACAGATACGCAGTATTTT.

The rearrangement uses TRBV4-1 and TRBJ1-2; D remains unclear. The CDR3 is 14 residues long. In germline, CDR1 is MGHRA, CDR2 YSYEKL. Trimming left V 1 base short and J 5 bases short, with 11 bases between. The CDR3 DNA sequence: TGCGCCAGCAGCCAAGGGCTTGCCGGGTATGGCTACACCTTC. Translation gives CASSQGLAGYGYTF.

The rearrangement uses TRBV18 and TRBJ2-7; the D gene is possibly TRBD1 (6 bases). Germline assignment: CDR1 KGHSH and CDR2 LQKENI. The CDR3 is made up of 12 amino acids. Trimming stripped 5 bases from V and 5 bases from J, with 10 bases between. CDR3 sequence reads: CASSDRTDEQYF. The CDR3 region has the DNA TGTGCCAGCTCAGACAGGACGGACGAGCAGTACTTC.

This rearrangement joins TRBV6-6 to TRBJ2-7; 10 bases align to TRBD1. Germline assignment: CDR1 MNHNY and CDR2 SVGAGI (reference sequence). V was pared by 5 bases and J by 5 bases, with 9 bases of the junction left unmatched. The CDR3 is 15 amino acids. CDR3 DNA sequence: TGTGCCAGCAGTAGTCGGGACAGGGGTACCGACGAGCAGTACTTC. It encodes CASSSRDRGTDEQYF.

In DNA form, the CDR3 reads TGCAGCGTCGTCAGGGGGCATACTGAAGCTTTCTTT. Translation gives CSVVRGHTEAFF. The chain combines TRBV29-1 with TRBJ1-1; the match to TRBD1 covers 8 bases. The V gene's germline CDR1 is SQVTM and CDR2 ANQGSEA. This CDR3 has 12 amino acids. V lost 6 bases to trimming and J lost 5 bases; unmatched junction nucleotides: 5.

The J gene is TRBJ1-3, the V gene TRBV30, with 9 nucleotides matching TRBD1. V trimming: 4 bases; J trimming: 5 bases; junction bases outside the gene matches: 6. Germline CDR1 and CDR2: GTSNPN and SVGIG (reference sequence). The CDR3 consists of 14 residues. The CDR3 region has the DNA TGTGCCTGGACCCTGGGACAGGGACGAAACACCATATATTTT. This translates into CAWTLGQGRNTIYF.

This clone was observed at least ten times. The rearrangement links TRBV7-6 to TRBJ1-1; TRBD1 aligns across 9 bases. CDR1 and CDR2 from the germline V gene are SGHVS and FNYEAQ. J lost 8 bases, V lost 5 bases, and 6 bases had no gene match. The CDR3 runs to 13 residues. CDR3 sequence (DNA): TGTGCCAGCAGCACAAACAGGGGGCGCGAAGCTTTCTTT. This translates into CASSTNRGREAFF.

The chain has TRBV6-5 and TRBJ1-2; TRBD1 agrees at 10 bases. This CDR3 is built from 15 residues. Germline CDR1 MNHEY, CDR2 SVGAGI. Trimming cost V 6 bases and J 7 bases; bases outside gene matches: 11. The CDR3 is CASRLTGGALGGYTF. DNA of the CDR3: TGTGCCAGCAGGTTGACAGGGGGCGCGTTGGGTGGCTACACCTTC.

The chain employs TRBV27 and TRBJ1-2; weak D call: TRBD1 (5 bases). Trimming pared 1 base from V and 3 bases from J, leaving 12 bases between. CDR3 length: 15 residues. Germline CDR1 and CDR2: MNHEY and SMNVEV (reference sequence). As DNA, the CDR3 is TGTGCCAGCAGTTTATGGGGGGGGTCGGACTATGGCTACACCTTC. It specifies CASSLWGGSDYGYTF.

The chain recombines TRBV27 with TRBJ2-7; the D gene is possibly TRBD1 (6 bases). Germline CDR1 reads MNHEY; CDR2 reads SMNVEV (reference sequence). Trimming removed 5 bases at V and 7 bases at J, with 21 bases between. This CDR3 region has 15 residues. CDR3 sequence (DNA): TGTGCCAGCAGTCCACTGGGTCAGGGGAAGGGTGAGCAGTACTTC. Translated, it gives CASSPLGQGKGEQYF.

The V call is TRBV5-1, the J call TRBJ2-3; 9 positions match TRBD2. Germline loops: CDR1 SGHRS, CDR2 YFSETQ. The ends lost 4 bases at V and 4 bases at J; junction bases unmatched: 10. The CDR3 loop spans 16 amino acids. The CDR3 protein is CASSLLGGGVSDTQYF. CDR3 bases: TGCGCCAGCAGCCTGCTTGGCGGGGGGGTTTCAGATACGCAGTATTTT. The full variable domain, with the rest looked up from reference TRBV5-1 and TRBJ2-3, is KAGVTQTPRYLIKTRGQQVTLSCSPISGHRSVSWYQQTPGQGLQFLFEYFSETQRNKGNFPGRFSGRQFSNSRSEMNVSTLELGDSALYLCASSLLGGGVSDTQYFGPGTRLTVL.

This sequence joins TRBV18 and TRBJ1-1; D gene ambiguous. This CDR3 region has 13 residues. The germline V gene encodes CDR1 KGHSH and CDR2 LQKENI. V was shortened by 3 bases and J by 6 bases, with 11 bases between the two germline ends. The CDR3 region has the DNA TGTGCCAGCTCACCCACGGAGAAACCTGAAGCTTTCTTT. Translating it yields CASSPTEKPEAFF.

This clone was detected many times. The chain links TRBV4-1 to TRBJ1-4; 8 nucleotides match TRBD1. The germline V gene has CDR1 MGHRA and CDR2 YSYEKL. This CDR3 contains 16 residues. With 2 bases clipped from V and 5 bases from J, the junction kept 7 bases outside the gene matches. The CDR3: CASSQWGDRSNEKLFF. Here the CDR3 DNA reads TGCGCCAGCAGCCAATGGGGGGACAGGTCAAATGAAAAACTGTTTTTT.

The chain recombines TRBV28 with TRBJ1-2; TRBD1 aligns across 9 bases. The V segment lost 6 bases and the J segment 3 bases; nucleotides outside the gene matches: 14. Germline V CDR1 and CDR2: MDHEN, SYDVKM. There are 17 residues in the CDR3. The chain's CDR3 is CASRPVGDRVVDYGYTF. CDR3 nucleotide sequence: TGTGCCAGCAGGCCAGTGGGGGACAGGGTAGTTGACTATGGCTACACCTTC.